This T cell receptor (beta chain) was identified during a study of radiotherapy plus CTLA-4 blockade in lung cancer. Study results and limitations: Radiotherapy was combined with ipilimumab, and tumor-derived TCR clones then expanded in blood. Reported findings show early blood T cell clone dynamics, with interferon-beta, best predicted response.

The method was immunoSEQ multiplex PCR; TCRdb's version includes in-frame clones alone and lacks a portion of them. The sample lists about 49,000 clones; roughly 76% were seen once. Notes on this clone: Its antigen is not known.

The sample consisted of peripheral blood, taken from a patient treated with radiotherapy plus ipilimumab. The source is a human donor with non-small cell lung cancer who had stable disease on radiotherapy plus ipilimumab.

The chain's CDR3 is CATSRDLQRVSPLHF. CDR3 in DNA: TGTGCCACCAGCAGAGATCTACAACGGGTTTCACCCCTCCACTTT. V usage is TRBV15 and J usage is TRBJ1-6; D unresolved. The CDR3 runs 15 residues. Germline assignment: CDR1 LNHNV and CDR2 YYDKDF (reference sequence). With 0 bases removed from V and 9 bases from J, the gap between germline ends came to 12 bases.